The entry that follows covers one T cell receptor beta chain sequence. This entry is derived from a study of cytomegalovirus exposure and HLA in healthy donors. CDR1 SEHNR and CDR2 FQNEAQ come from the germline V gene (reference sequence). This CDR3 has 13 amino acids. Trimming cost V 5 bases and J 8 bases; bases outside gene matches: 8. Assay used: immunoSEQ multiplex PCR; TCRdb lists only in-frame clones, some missing. Of approximately 90,000 clones in the sample, 96% were seen once. V gene TRBV7-9 combines with J gene TRBJ1-2, with TRBD1 matching 7 bases. The clonotype comes from a man aged 18 to 30 in good health and CMV-seronegative. The specimen was PBMCs. CDR3 in DNA: TGTGCCAGCAGCACAGGGGCCGTTGGGGGCTACACCTTC. Translation: CASSTGAVGGYTF.